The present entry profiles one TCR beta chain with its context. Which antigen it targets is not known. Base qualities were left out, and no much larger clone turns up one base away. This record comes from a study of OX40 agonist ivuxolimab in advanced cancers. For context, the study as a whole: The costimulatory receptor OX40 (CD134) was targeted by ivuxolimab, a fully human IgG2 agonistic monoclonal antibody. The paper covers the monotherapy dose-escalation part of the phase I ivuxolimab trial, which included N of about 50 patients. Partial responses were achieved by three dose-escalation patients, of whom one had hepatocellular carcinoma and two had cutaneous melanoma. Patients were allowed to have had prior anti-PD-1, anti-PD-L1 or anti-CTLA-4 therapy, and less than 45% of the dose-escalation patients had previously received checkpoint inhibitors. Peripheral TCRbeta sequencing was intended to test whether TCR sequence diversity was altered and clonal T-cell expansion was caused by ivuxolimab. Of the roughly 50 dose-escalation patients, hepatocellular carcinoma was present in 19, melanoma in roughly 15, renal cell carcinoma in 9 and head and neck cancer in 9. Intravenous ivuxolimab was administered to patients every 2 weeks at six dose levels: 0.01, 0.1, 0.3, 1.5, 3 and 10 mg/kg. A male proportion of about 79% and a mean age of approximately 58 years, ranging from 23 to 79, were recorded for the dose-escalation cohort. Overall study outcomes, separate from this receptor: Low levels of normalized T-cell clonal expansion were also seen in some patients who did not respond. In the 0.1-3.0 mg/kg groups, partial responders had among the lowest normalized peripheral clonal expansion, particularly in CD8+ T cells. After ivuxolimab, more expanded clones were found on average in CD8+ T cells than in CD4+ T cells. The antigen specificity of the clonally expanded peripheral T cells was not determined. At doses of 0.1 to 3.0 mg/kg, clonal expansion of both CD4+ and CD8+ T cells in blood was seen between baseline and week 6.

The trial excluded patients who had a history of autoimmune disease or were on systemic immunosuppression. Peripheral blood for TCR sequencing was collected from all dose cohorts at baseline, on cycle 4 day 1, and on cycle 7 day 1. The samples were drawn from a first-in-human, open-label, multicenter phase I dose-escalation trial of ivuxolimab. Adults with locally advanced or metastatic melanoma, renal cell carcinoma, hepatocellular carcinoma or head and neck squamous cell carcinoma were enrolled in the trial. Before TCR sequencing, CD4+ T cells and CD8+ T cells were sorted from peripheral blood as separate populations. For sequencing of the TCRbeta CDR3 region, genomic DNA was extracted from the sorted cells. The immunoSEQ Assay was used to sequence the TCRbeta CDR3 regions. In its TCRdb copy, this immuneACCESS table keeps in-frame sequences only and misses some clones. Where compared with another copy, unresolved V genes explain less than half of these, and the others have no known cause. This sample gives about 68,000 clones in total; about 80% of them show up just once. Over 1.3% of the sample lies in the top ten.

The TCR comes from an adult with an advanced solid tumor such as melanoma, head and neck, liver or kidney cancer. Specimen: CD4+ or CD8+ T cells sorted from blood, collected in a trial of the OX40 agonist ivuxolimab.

The CDR3 protein: CASGEEVLGQETQYF. The bases are TGCGCCAGCGGGGAGGAGGTTTTAGGCCAAGAGACCCAGTACTTC. The chain joins TRBV5-1 to TRBJ2-5; TRBD2 is a possible D gene, resting on 6 matching bases. CDR1 and CDR2 were assigned from the germline V gene as SGHRS and YFSETQ. Trimming at the junction amounts to 7 bases on V and 1 base on J, and the germline ends lie 17 bases apart. Spanning cysteine to phenylalanine, the CDR3 consists of 15 amino acids. The DNA shown is the 45-base CDR3, in frame from base 1. Where the CDR3 stops, the reference TRBV5-1 and TRBJ2-5 genes take over; the full variable domain is KAGVTQTPRYLIKTRGQQVTLSCSPISGHRSVSWYQQTPGQGLQFLFEYFSETQRNKGNFPGRFSGRQFSNSRSEMNVSTLELGDSALYLCASGEEVLGQETQYFGPGTRLLVL.